A single T cell receptor (beta chain) is shown here with its context. Original processing notes: Quantification of nucleated cells was approximated via reference gene primer amplification. TCRdb's copy holds only in-frame clones and misses some; the assay was immunoSEQ multiplex PCR. V and J calls and clone size are as listed in that table; D and trimming were resolved from the DNA. The table has a few hundred thousand clones, 80% to 90% seen once. These data originate in a study of blood T cell repertoires in COVID-19. This CDR3 is 13 amino acids long. Trimming shortened V by 6 bases and J by 10 bases, and 18 bases separated the two germline ends. Participant reports of clinical history set cohort assignment. Donors of Cohort 3 who recovered were those that had two negative PCRs, clearance, or symptom resolution.

The sample comprised PBMCs or T cells enriched from blood (not recorded which). The chain has TRBV12-3 or TRBV12-4 and TRBJ1-1, with a possible D match to TRBD1 (5 bases). The receptor comes from a man aged 25-45 years who had recovered from COVID-19. CDR3 amino acids: CASRLRSGGVAFF. DNA of the CDR3: TGTGCCAGCAGACTTCGGTCGGGGGGTGTAGCTTTCTTT.